The next 2 T cell receptor beta chains were all read from a single sample in a study of blood T cell repertoires in COVID-19. Only in-frame clones appear in the TCRdb table, and some are missing; sequencing was by immunoSEQ multiplex PCR. The sample shows hundreds of thousands of clones, about 80% of them seen only once. The sequencing input was peripheral blood. The receptors shown here come from a woman of 80 years or more with acute or convalescent COVID-19.

This clone came up a few times. The rearrangement uses TRBV3-1 (or the pseudogene TRBV3-2) and TRBJ1-2; 7 bases line up with TRBD1. V was pared by 3 bases and J by 2 bases, with 3 bases of the junction left unmatched. The CDR3 runs 14 residues. The germline gives CDR1 LGHDT, CDR2 YNNKEL (reference sequence). The CDR3 bases are TGTGCCAGCAGCCAGGGGGACAGAAACTATGGCTACACCTTC. It yields the protein CASSQGDRNYGYTF.

The chain is built from TRBV5-1 and TRBJ2-1, with 7 nucleotides matching TRBD1. V shed 7 bases, J shed 5 bases, and the junction held 3 bases outside the gene matches. This CDR3 contains 12 residues. Germline V gives CDR1 SGHRS, CDR2 YFSETQ. The CDR3 protein is CASATGNNEQFF. CDR3 sequence (DNA): TGCGCCAGCGCGACAGGGAACAATGAGCAGTTCTTC.